These 18 T cell receptor beta chains originate from one sample sequenced in a study of tissue T cells after allogeneic stem cell transplantation. Sequencing used immunoSEQ multiplex PCR; TCRdb keeps in-frame clones, though not all of them. Of roughly 50,000 clones in the sample, around 70% were seen once. Sequenced input: sorted cells pooled from one or two spleens. The receptors derive from a pool of C57BL/6 mice in good health.

Comment on this clone: Gene and germline names: mouse. The read falls 1 residue short of the CDR3 end, and the missing part is taken from the germline J gene. The chain has TRBV31 and TRBJ2-2; 11 bases fit TRBD2. Germline CDR1 is GKSSPN and CDR2 is SITVG. CDR3 size: 15 residues. V shed 1 base, J shed 5 bases, and the junction held 3 bases outside the gene matches. The sequenced CDR3 bases are TGTGCCTGGAGTCCAGACTGGGGGGGGACCGGGCAGCTCTAC. This gives the protein CAWSPDWGGTGQLY. The CDR3 in its entirety is CAWSPDWGGTGQLYF. The full variable domain, its missing parts supplied by reference TRBV31 and TRBJ2-2, is AQTIHQWPVAEIKAVGSPLSLGCTIKGKSSPNLYWYWQATGGTLQQLFYSITVGQVESVVQLNLSASRPKDDQFILSTEKLLLSHSGFYLCAWSPDWGGTGQLYFGEGSKLTVL.

Notes on this clone: Gene names follow the mouse nomenclature. The read gets to within 1 residue of the CDR3 end, and the germline J gene fills in the rest. The sample holds other DNA sequences that translate to the same CDR3. The J gene is TRBJ2-5, the V gene TRBV13-2, with TRBD2 as a possible D gene (6 bases). Germline V lookup: CDR1 NNHNN, CDR2 SYGAGS (reference sequence). The CDR3 sequence is 14 residues long. Trimming removed 0 bases from V and 3 bases from J, with 8 bases in between. Partial CDR3 DNA: TGTGCCAGCGGTGATGCGTGGGGGCAAGACACCCAGTAC. Its translation: CASGDAWGQDTQY. The full CDR3 reads CASGDAWGQDTQYF.

About this clone itself: All gene names here are mouse names. The read gets to within 1 residue of the CDR3 end, and the germline J gene fills in the rest. V and J are TRBV5 and TRBJ2-1; 9 bases are a match to TRBD2. The germline gives CDR1 LGHNA, CDR2 YNLKQL (reference sequence). With V trimmed by 3 bases and J by 3 bases, 0 bases remained unmatched. This CDR3 comprises 14 residues. CDR3 bases read: TGTGCCAGCAGCCACTGGGGGGGCTATGCTGAGCAGTTC. Translating gives CASSHWGGYAEQF. The full CDR3 protein reads CASSHWGGYAEQFF.

Comments on this clone: Mouse names are used for the genes. CDR3 DNA, as far as it was read: TGTGCCAGCAGTCCCGGGGGTTCTGGAAATACGCTCTAT. The encoded protein is CASSPGGSGNTLY. The whole CDR3 is CASSPGGSGNTLYF. The chain recombines TRBV19 with TRBJ1-3, with TRBD1 as a possible D gene (5 bases). The sequence runs out 1 residue before the end of the CDR3; the remainder is reconstructed from the germline J gene. This CDR3 is 14 amino acids long. The V gene lost 4 bases and the J gene lost 0 bases, with 8 bases spanning the gap. CDR1 and CDR2 from the germline V gene are FNHDT and SITEND (reference sequence).

The sample holds a few counts of this clone. Genes and germline are mouse. The read is 1 residue too short to cover the CDR3 end, so that end is filled in from the germline J gene. The chain has TRBV31 and TRBJ2-1, with D perhaps TRBD2 (6 bases). Trimming stripped 3 bases from V and 0 bases from J, with 6 bases between. Germline CDR1 reads GKSSPN; CDR2 reads SITVG. This CDR3 has 13 amino acids. The CDR3 DNA, read in part, is TGTGCCTGGAGGGGGGGTAACTATGCTGAGCAGTTC. It codes for CAWRGGNYAEQF. The CDR3 as a whole reads CAWRGGNYAEQFF. The whole variable domain, filled in from reference TRBV31 and TRBJ2-1, reads AQTIHQWPVAEIKAVGSPLSLGCTIKGKSSPNLYWYWQATGGTLQQLFYSITVGQVESVVQLNLSASRPKDDQFILSTEKLLLSHSGFYLCAWRGGNYAEQFFGPGTRLTVL.

On this clone: Here the gene names and germline are mouse. The CDR3 end falls 1 residue outside the read, so it is completed with the germline J gene. The chain is built from TRBV31 and TRBJ2-4, with D perhaps TRBD1 or TRBD2 (5 bases each). The V and J ends lost 1 base and 7 bases respectively, with 9 bases between them. This CDR3 contains 12 residues. Germline V CDR1 and CDR2: GKSSPN, SITVG. The CDR3 is CAWSRGRDTLYF. The DNA read from the CDR3 is TGTGCCTGGAGTCGGGGGAGGGACACCTTGTAC.

With regard to this clone: Any gene name here is a mouse gene name. Sequencing ends 1 residue short of the CDR3 end; the germline J gene provides the rest. The sample contains more than one DNA sequence encoding this CDR3. The genes are TRBV16 and TRBJ1-1; the D is unclear. Trimming cost V 0 bases and J 1 base, with 3 bases left between them. The CDR3 is 13 residues long. The germline V gene encodes CDR1 SGHSA and CDR2 FRNQAP. CDR3 amino acids: CASSLDRNTEVFF. CDR3 DNA, as far as it was read: TGTGCAAGCAGCTTAGACAGAAACACAGAAGTCTTC.

Concerning this clone: Germline and genes: mouse. The CDR3 is cut off 1 residue early in the read; its end comes from the germline J gene. This specimen includes other DNA sequences encoding the same CDR3. V usage is TRBV5 and J usage is TRBJ2-7; D uncertain. Germline loops: CDR1 LGHNA, CDR2 YNLKQL (reference sequence). The CDR3 is 12 residues long. V dropped 1 base and J dropped 3 bases, with 4 bases sitting between them. The sequenced CDR3 bases are TGTGCCAGCAGCCAAGGGGGCTATGAACAGTAC. Protein product: CASSQGGYEQY. The entire CDR3 sequence reads CASSQGGYEQYF.

Regarding this clone: Any gene name here is a mouse gene name. The read ends 1 residue before the CDR3 terminus; that terminus is restored from the germline J gene. The chain employs TRBV1 and TRBJ1-4, with 10 bases matching TRBD1. V shed 3 bases, J shed 3 bases, and the junction held 4 bases outside the gene matches. The germline V gene has CDR1 NSQYPW and CDR2 LRSPGD (reference sequence). CDR3 length: 16 amino acids. CDR3 bases read: TGCACCTGCAGTGCCCTCGGACAGGGGGCCAACGAAAGATTATTT. As protein: CTCSALGQGANERLF. The CDR3, in full, reads CTCSALGQGANERLFF. The entire variable domain, with the rest obtained from reference TRBV1 and TRBJ1-4, is as follows: VTLLEQNPRWRLVPRGQAVNLRCILKNSQYPWMSWYQQDLQKQLQWLFTLRSPGDKEVKSLPGADYLATRVTDTELRLQVANMSQGRTLYCTCSALGQGANERLFFGHGTKLSVL.

Note on this clone: Genes and germline come from the mouse. The sequenced fragment ends 1 residue before the CDR3 boundary, so the rest is inferred from the germline J gene. V gene TRBV3 combines with J gene TRBJ2-1; possibly TRBD1 for D (6 bases). This CDR3 spans 15 amino acids. Trimming removed 0 bases at V and 1 base at J, with 7 bases between. CDR1 and CDR2 (germline): SNHLY, FYNGKV (reference sequence). CDR3 DNA, as far as it was read: TGTGCCAGCAGCTTAGCCGACAGGAACTATGCTGAGCAGTTC. It yields the protein CASSLADRNYAEQF. The whole CDR3 reads CASSLADRNYAEQFF.

To note about this clone: The genes and germline here are from mouse. The read ends 1 residue before the CDR3 terminus; that terminus is restored from the germline J gene. The chain links TRBV4 to TRBJ2-7; 10 nucleotides align to TRBD2. This CDR3 contains 13 residues. V was pared by 5 bases and J by 5 bases, with 3 bases of the junction left unmatched. Germline V gene data show CDR1 as LGHDT and CDR2 as YNNKQL (reference sequence). The DNA read from the CDR3 is TGTGCCAGCAGCCAGGGACTGGGGAATGAACAGTAC. This translates into CASSQGLGNEQY. From start to end, the CDR3 is CASSQGLGNEQYF.

Points on this clone: Gene and germline names: mouse. The read comes to an end 1 residue before the CDR3 does, leaving the germline J gene to fill in the end. The chain carries TRBV31 and TRBJ1-3; TRBD1 agrees at 7 bases. Germline assignment: CDR1 GKSSPN and CDR2 SITVG. Trimming took 0 bases from V and 1 from J; bases not matched to a gene: 0. There are 14 residues in the CDR3. The CDR3 sequence is CAWSLRGSGNTLYF. Incomplete CDR3 DNA: TGTGCCTGGAGTCTCAGGGGGTCTGGAAATACGCTCTAT.

A word on this clone: Mouse names are used for the genes. The missing CDR3 end, 1 residue past where the read stops, is filled in from the germline J gene. This chain uses TRBV29 with TRBJ1-1; perhaps TRBD1 as D (6 bases). Germline V CDR1 and CDR2: MSHET, SYDVDS. Trimming removed 4 bases from V and 0 bases from J, with 12 bases in between. The CDR3 is 15 residues long. The sequenced CDR3 bases are TGTGCTAGCAGTTCCCAGGACAGAGCAAACACAGAAGTCTTC. Amino acids: CASSSQDRANTEVF. The full CDR3 reads CASSSQDRANTEVFF. The whole variable domain, remainder taken from reference TRBV29 and TRBJ1-1, is DMKVTQMPRYLIKRMGENVLLECGQDMSHETMYWYRQDPGLGLQLIYISYDVDSNSEGDIPKGYRVSRKKREHFSLILDSAKTNQTSVYFCASSSQDRANTEVFFGKGTRLTVV.

Details on this clone: Gene names and germline refer to mouse. The CDR3 extends 1 residue past the end of the read, so its final part is completed from the germline J gene. This chain connects TRBV31 to TRBJ2-3, with 8 bases fitting TRBD2. The germline CDR1 and CDR2 sequences are GKSSPN and SITVG. CDR3 length: 16 amino acids. V was clipped by 0 bases and J by 0 bases; unmatched bases: 5. This chain's CDR3 is CAWSLELGGSAETLYF. The DNA read from the CDR3 is TGTGCCTGGAGTCTAGAGCTGGGGGGTAGTGCAGAAACGCTGTAT.

This clone turned up a few times. Mouse gene names and germline throughout. The read terminates 1 residue before the CDR3 end, so the remaining end is supplied by the germline J gene. The chain links TRBV16 to TRBJ2-7; D is undetermined. The germline V gene encodes CDR1 SGHSA and CDR2 FRNQAP. The CDR3 is 11 amino acids. The V and J ends lost 6 bases and 0 bases respectively, with 3 bases between them. Incomplete CDR3 DNA: TGTGCAAGCAGGGTCTCCTATGAACAGTAC. This gives the protein CASRVSYEQY. The entire CDR3 protein reads CASRVSYEQYF.

Turning to this clone: The genes and germline here are from mouse. The read gets to within 1 residue of the CDR3 end, and the germline J gene fills in the rest. The J gene is TRBJ1-1, the V gene TRBV1; 8 bases agree with TRBD1. From germline, CDR1 is NSQYPW and CDR2 LRSPGD (reference sequence). V gave up 3 bases and J gave up 0 bases; unmatched junction bases: 6. The CDR3 runs to 16 residues. The DNA read from the CDR3 is TGCACCTGCAGTGCCCTACGGGACAGGCCAAACACAGAAGTCTTC. Its translation is CTCSALRDRPNTEVF. In full, the CDR3 reads CTCSALRDRPNTEVFF.

This clone was observed once. Gene names and germline match the mouse. The observed sequence ends 1 residue before the CDR3 terminus, with the missing tail filled in from the germline J gene. This chain connects TRBV15 to TRBJ2-3; no reliable D call. CDR3 size: 11 residues. With 6 bases removed from V and 3 bases from J, the gap between germline ends came to 4 bases. The V gene's germline CDR1 is SGHND and CDR2 FRSKSL. The CDR3 bases that were read are TGTGCCAGCAGGACAGCAGAAACGCTGTAT. Its translation is CASRTAETLY. The CDR3 as a whole reads CASRTAETLYF.

Of note for this clone: The listed genes are named as in mouse. The CDR3 extends 1 residue past the end of the read, so its final part is completed from the germline J gene. This sequence joins TRBV13-1 and TRBJ2-4, with 7 nucleotides matching TRBD2. V trimming: 2 bases; J trimming: 6 bases; junction bases outside the gene matches: 3. Germline-derived CDR1 and CDR2 are NSHNY and SYGAGN. The CDR3 has 13 residues. CDR3 amino acids: CASSDWGRNTLYF. The CDR3 DNA, read in part, is TGTGCCAGCAGTGACTGGGGGAGGAACACCTTGTAC.